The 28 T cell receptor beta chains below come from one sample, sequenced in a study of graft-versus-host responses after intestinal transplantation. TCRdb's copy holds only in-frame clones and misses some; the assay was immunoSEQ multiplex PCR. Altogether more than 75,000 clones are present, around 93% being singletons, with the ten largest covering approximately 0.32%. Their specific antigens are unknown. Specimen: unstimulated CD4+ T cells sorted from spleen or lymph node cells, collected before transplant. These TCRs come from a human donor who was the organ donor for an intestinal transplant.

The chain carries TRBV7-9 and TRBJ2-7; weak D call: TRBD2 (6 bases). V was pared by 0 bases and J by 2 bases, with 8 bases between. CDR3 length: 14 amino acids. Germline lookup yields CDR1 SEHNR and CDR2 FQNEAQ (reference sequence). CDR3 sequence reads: CASSLARTTYEQYF. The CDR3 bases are TGTGCCAGCAGCTTAGCGAGGACTACCTACGAGCAGTACTTC. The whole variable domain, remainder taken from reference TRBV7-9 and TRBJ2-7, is DTGVSQNPRHKITKRGQNVTFRCDPISEHNRLYWYRQTLGQGPEFLTYFQNEAQLEKSRLLSDRFSAERPKGSFSTLEIQRTEQGDSAMYLCASSLARTTYEQYFGPGTRLTVT.

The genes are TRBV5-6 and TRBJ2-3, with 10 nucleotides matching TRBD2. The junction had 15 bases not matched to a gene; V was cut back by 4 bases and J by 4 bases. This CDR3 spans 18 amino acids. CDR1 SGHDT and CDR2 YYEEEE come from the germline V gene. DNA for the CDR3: TGTGCCAGCAGCCCCCCCGTAGTAGCGGGAGGTGCGGCAGATACGCAGTATTTT. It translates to CASSPPVVAGGAADTQYF.

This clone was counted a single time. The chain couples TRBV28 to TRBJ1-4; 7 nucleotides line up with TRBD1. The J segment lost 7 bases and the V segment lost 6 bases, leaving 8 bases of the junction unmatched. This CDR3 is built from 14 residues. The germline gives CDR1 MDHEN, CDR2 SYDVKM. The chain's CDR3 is CASRSEGAGEKLFF. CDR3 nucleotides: TGTGCCAGCAGATCCGAGGGGGCAGGTGAAAAACTGTTTTTT.

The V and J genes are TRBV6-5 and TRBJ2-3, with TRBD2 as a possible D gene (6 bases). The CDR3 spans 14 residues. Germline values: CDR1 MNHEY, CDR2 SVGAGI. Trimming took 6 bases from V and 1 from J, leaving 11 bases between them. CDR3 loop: CASSRGAGTDTQYF. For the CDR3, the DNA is TGTGCCAGCAGCCGCGGGGCGGGCACAGATACGCAGTATTTT.

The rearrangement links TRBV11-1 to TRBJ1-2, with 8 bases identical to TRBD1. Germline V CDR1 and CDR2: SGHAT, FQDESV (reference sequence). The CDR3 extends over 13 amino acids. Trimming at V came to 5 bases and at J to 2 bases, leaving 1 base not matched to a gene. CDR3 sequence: CASSRDRNYGYTF. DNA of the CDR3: TGTGCCAGCAGCCGGGACAGGAACTATGGCTACACCTTC.

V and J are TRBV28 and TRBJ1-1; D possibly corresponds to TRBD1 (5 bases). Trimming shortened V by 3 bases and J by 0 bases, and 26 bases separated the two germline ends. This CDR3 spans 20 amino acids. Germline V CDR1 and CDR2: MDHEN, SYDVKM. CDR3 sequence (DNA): TGTGCCAGCAGTTTTTTCGGGGGATTCACCCGAGTTGTGATGAACACTGAAGCTTTCTTT. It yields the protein CASSFFGGFTRVVMNTEAFF.

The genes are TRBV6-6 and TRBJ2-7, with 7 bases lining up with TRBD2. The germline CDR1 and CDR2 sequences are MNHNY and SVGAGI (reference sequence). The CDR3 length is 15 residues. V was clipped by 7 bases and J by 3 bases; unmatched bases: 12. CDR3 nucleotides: TGTGCCAGCACTCGCGGGGGTCCGGTGGGCTACGAGCAGTACTTC. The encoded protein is CASTRGGPVGYEQYF.

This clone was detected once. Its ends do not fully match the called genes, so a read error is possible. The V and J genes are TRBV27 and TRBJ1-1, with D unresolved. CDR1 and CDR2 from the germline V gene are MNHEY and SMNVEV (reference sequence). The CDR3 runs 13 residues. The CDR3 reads CASSFSRNSEAFF. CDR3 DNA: TGTGCCAGCAGTTTCTCACGGAACAGTGAAGCTTTCTTT.

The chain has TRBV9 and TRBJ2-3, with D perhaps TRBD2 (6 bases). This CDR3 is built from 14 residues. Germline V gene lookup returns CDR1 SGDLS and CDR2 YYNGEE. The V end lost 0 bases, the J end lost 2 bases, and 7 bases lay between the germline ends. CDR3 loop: CASSVGTNTDTQYF. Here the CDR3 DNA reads TGTGCCAGCAGCGTAGGGACTAACACAGATACGCAGTATTTT.

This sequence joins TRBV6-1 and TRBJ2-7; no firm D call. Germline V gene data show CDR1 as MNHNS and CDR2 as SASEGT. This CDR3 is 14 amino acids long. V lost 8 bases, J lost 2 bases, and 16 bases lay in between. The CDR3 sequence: CASELTVITYEQYF. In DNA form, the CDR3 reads TGTGCCAGCGAATTAACAGTTATTACCTACGAGCAGTACTTC.

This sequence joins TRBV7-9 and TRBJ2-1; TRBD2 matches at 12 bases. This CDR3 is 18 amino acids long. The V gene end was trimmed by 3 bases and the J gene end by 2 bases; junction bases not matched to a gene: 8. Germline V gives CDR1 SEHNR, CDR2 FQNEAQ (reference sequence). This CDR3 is CASSLRLAGGTTYNEQFF. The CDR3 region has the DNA TGTGCCAGCAGCTTGCGTCTAGCGGGAGGGACCACCTACAATGAGCAGTTCTTC. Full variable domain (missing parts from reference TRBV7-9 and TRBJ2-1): DTGVSQNPRHKITKRGQNVTFRCDPISEHNRLYWYRQTLGQGPEFLTYFQNEAQLEKSRLLSDRFSAERPKGSFSTLEIQRTEQGDSAMYLCASSLRLAGGTTYNEQFFGPGTRLTVL.

This CDR3 is CASSGIYSVNTGELFF. DNA for the CDR3: TGTGCCAGCAGTGGAATTTACTCCGTAAACACCGGGGAGCTGTTTTTT. The chain links TRBV6-1 to TRBJ2-2, with D uncertain. Trimming left V 4 bases short and J 2 bases short, with 14 bases between. Germline values: CDR1 MNHNS, CDR2 SASEGT. This CDR3 has 16 amino acids.

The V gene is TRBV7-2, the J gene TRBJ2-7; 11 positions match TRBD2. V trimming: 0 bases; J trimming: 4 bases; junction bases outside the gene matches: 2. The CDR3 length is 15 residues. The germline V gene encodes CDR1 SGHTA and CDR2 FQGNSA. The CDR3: CASSLAPSGRYEQYF. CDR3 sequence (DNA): TGTGCCAGCAGCTTAGCTCCTAGCGGGAGGTACGAGCAGTACTTC.

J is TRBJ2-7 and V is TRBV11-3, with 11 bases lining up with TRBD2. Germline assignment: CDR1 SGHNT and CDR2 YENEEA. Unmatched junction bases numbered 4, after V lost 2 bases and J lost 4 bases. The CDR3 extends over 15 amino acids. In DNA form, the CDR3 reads TGTGCCAGCAGCTTACCTACTAGCGGGGGTTACGAGCAGTACTTC. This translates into CASSLPTSGGYEQYF.

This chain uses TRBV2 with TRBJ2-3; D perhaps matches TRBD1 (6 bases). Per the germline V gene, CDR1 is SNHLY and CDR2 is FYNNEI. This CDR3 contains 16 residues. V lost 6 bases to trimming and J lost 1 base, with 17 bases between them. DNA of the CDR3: TGTGCCAGCAGCGACGGGACAATCGCCCGCACAGATACGCAGTATTTT. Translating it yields CASSDGTIARTDTQYF.

The CDR3 sequence: CASSQDFASGTYEQYF. The CDR3 bases are TGTGCCAGCAGCCAAGATTTTGCTAGCGGGACCTACGAGCAGTACTTC. The chain carries TRBV4-2 and TRBJ2-7, with 9 bases matching TRBD2. CDR1 and CDR2 (germline): LGHNA, YNFKEQ. There are 16 residues in the CDR3. The V and J ends lost 0 bases and 2 bases, in that order; junction bases with no gene match: 5.

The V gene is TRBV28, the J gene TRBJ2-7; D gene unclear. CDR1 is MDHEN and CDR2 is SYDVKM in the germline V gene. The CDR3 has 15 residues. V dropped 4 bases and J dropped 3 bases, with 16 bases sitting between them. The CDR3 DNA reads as TGTGCCAGCAGTTCGGCAGGCTTCAAACTCTACGAGCAGTACTTC. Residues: CASSSAGFKLYEQYF.

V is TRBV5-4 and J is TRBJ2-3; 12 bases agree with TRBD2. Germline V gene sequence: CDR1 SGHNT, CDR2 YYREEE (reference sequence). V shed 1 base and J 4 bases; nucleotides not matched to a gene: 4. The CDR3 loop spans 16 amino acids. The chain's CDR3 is CASSLRLAGDSDTQYF. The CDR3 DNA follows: TGTGCCAGCAGCTTGCGACTAGCGGGAGATTCAGATACGCAGTATTTT.

The CDR3 region has the DNA TGCGCCAGCAGCCCGGCGGAGGCCGGGGAGCTGTTTTTT. Translating it yields CASSPAEAGELFF. The V call is TRBV5-1, the J call TRBJ2-2, with D tentatively TRBD2 (5 bases). This CDR3 contains 13 residues. V was trimmed by 4 bases and J by 6 bases, leaving 10 bases between them. CDR1 and CDR2 (germline): SGHRS, YFSETQ. The full variable domain, rest sourced from reference TRBV5-1 and TRBJ2-2, is KAGVTQTPRYLIKTRGQQVTLSCSPISGHRSVSWYQQTPGQGLQFLFEYFSETQRNKGNFPGRFSGRQFSNSRSEMNVSTLELGDSALYLCASSPAEAGELFFGEGSRLTVL.

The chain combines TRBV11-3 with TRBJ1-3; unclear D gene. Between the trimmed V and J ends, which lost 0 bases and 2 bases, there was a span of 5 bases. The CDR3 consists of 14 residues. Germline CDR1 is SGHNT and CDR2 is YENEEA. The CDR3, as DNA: TGTGCCAGCAGCTTAGACAGGCCTGGAAACACCATATATTTT. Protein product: CASSLDRPGNTIYF.

The CDR3 reads CASSIAPGHLTDTQYF. CDR3 sequence (DNA): TGTGCCAGTAGTATTGCCCCGGGACACCTCACAGATACGCAGTATTTT. The rearrangement links TRBV19 to TRBJ2-3, with D tentatively TRBD1 (6 bases). The CDR3 has 16 residues. Trimming removed 3 bases from V and 2 bases from J, with 15 bases in between. In germline, CDR1 is LNHDA, CDR2 SQIVND (reference sequence).

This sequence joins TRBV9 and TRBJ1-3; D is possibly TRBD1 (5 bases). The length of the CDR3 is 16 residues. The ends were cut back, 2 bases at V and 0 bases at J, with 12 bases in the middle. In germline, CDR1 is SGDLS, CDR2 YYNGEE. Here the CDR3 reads CASSVYDSTSGNTIYF. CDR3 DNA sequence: TGTGCCAGCAGCGTCTATGACAGCACCTCTGGAAACACCATATATTTT.

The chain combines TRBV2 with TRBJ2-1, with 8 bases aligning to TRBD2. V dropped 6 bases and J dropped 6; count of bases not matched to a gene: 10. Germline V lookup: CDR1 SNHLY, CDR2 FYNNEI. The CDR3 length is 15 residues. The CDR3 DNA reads TGTGCCAGCAGGCGCACTAGCGGAACCCTCAATGAGCAGTTCTTC. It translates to CASRRTSGTLNEQFF.

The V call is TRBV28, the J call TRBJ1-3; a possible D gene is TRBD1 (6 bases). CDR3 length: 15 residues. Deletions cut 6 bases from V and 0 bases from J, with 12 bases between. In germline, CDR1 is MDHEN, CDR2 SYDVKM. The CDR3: CASRKQGPSGNTIYF. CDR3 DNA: TGTGCCAGCAGGAAACAGGGCCCCTCTGGAAACACCATATATTTT.

DNA of the CDR3: TGTGCCAGCAGTCCCGCGGGTGTGGTTGGGACTACTAGCACAGATACGCAGTATTTT. Amino acid sequence: CASSPAGVVGTTSTDTQYF. The chain uses TRBV28 and TRBJ2-3; TRBD2 aligns across 7 bases. This CDR3 spans 19 amino acids. Germline trimming cut 5 bases from V and 0 bases from J; bases unmatched to any gene: 17. Germline V gene data show CDR1 as MDHEN and CDR2 as SYDVKM.

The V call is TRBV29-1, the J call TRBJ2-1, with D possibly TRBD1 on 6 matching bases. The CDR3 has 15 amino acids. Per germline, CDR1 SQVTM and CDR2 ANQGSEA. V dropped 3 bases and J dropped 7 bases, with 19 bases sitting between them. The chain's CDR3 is CSVEDQYRVPNEQFF. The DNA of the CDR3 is TGCAGCGTTGAGGACCAGTACAGGGTTCCGAATGAGCAGTTCTTC.

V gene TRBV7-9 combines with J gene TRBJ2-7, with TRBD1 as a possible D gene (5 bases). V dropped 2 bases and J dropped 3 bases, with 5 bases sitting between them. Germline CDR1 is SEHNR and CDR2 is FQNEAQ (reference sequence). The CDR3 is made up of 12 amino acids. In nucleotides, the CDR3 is TGTGCCAGCAGCTTACAGGGCTACGAGCAGTACTTC. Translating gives CASSLQGYEQYF. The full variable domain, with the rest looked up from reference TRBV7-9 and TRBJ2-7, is DTGVSQNPRHKITKRGQNVTFRCDPISEHNRLYWYRQTLGQGPEFLTYFQNEAQLEKSRLLSDRFSAERPKGSFSTLEIQRTEQGDSAMYLCASSLQGYEQYFGPGTRLTVT.

The chain's CDR3 is CASSSPTLAATDTQYF. The CDR3 DNA is TGTGCCAGCAGTTCCCCTACTCTCGCGGCGACAGATACGCAGTATTTT. V and J are TRBV2 and TRBJ2-3; D is ambiguous. Germline V gene sequence: CDR1 SNHLY, CDR2 FYNNEI. Trimming took 5 bases from V and 3 from J, leaving 18 bases between them. This CDR3 contains 16 residues.